The rows below give T cell receptor beta chains drawn from one sample of a study of T cells in Graves' hyperthyroidism and ophthalmopathy. TCRdb passed the multiplex PCR reads through MiXCR, listing each CDR3 protein once. The top ten clones hold over 9% of a sample with 530,000 or so distinct CDR3 sequences, around 24% of them seen once. The sequenced sample was blood. These receptors all come from a woman aged 30 to 39 with Graves' ophthalmopathy. Each CDR3 is given without its conserved first and last residue.

v_gene	j_gene	CDR3aa
TRBV4-2	TRBJ1-1	ASSQVGYPEAF
TRBV7-3	TRBJ2-7	ASSLNPTSGIYEQY
TRBV4-1	TRBJ2-6	ASSQDPAGVISGANVLT
TRBV29-1	TRBJ1-2	SVQRGRGYT
TRBV4-2	TRBJ2-5	ASSQEGTSGGAEQETQY
TRBV28	TRBJ2-7	ASSFPGTPYEQY
TRBV12-3/TRBV12-4	TRBJ1-3	ASSLGRLENTIY
TRBV2	TRBJ2-7	ASRAPRQGANYEQY
TRBV20-1	TRBJ1-1	SASEGGEAF
TRBV2	TRBJ2-7	ARSRGQTYEQY
TRBV2	TRBJ1-1	ASSEYWVRTEAF
TRBV12-3/TRBV12-4	TRBJ1-6	ASSWGQGVASPLH
TRBV27	TRBJ1-2	ASSFQEGGGYT
TRBV4-1	TRBJ2-1	ASSQVDSAYNEQF
TRBV12-3/TRBV12-4	TRBJ2-5	ASSLRVQETQY
TRBV5-1	TRBJ1-2	ASSASSGDAGYT
TRBV6-1	TRBJ1-1	ASTGQAEAF
TRBV20-1	TRBJ2-5	SARDGNRFQTQY
TRBV27	TRBJ1-5	ASSPYPGLNQPQH
TRBV20-1	TRBJ1-2	SRTRANYGYT
TRBV6-5	TRBJ1-1	ASSYSSLGKAEAF
TRBV6-1	TRBJ1-2	ASSEYGRGGYT
TRBV6-1	TRBJ2-5	ASSVRGDQETQY
TRBV3-1	TRBJ2-2	ASSQDPAGTNTGELF
TRBV20-1	TRBJ2-4	SARHEQGTEAKNIQY
TRBV11-1	TRBJ2-7	ASSLGMGLAGLEQY
TRBV12-3/TRBV12-4	TRBJ1-6	ASRGGAAYNSPLH
TRBV5-4	TRBJ2-7	ASSVDSVGRGSYEQY
TRBV27	TRBJ1-2	ASSPDSLYGYT
TRBV13	TRBJ2-7	ASSLGRSYEQY
TRBV12-3/TRBV12-4	TRBJ1-1	ASTTQGTTEAF
TRBV20-1	TRBJ1-1	SARRQIPNTEAF
TRBV25-1	TRBJ2-7	ASSDFSYEQY
TRBV4-1	TRBJ1-2	ASSQTDRGYGYT
TRBV7-9	TRBJ2-2	ASSPWTQRGTGELF
TRBV2	TRBJ1-1	ASSGLQGETEAF
TRBV6-2/TRBV6-3	TRBJ2-2	ASRSTGDYTGELF
TRBV5-5	TRBJ2-7	ASNSRFQRAGDEQY
TRBV6-5	TRBJ2-7	ASSFIGTVGEQY
TRBV7-2	TRBJ2-4	ASSFKNIQY
TRBV29-1	TRBJ2-7	SVEGREGYEQY
TRBV14	TRBJ2-7	ASSQGAGLPIYEQY
TRBV11-2	TRBJ2-5	ASSPGRREETQY
TRBV3-1	TRBJ1-2	ASSPTEGYT
TRBV7-9	TRBJ2-1	ASSFSGGYNEQF
TRBV29-1	TRBJ2-5	SVEPGMGETQY
TRBV9	TRBJ1-5	ASSATGSGQPQH
TRBV12-3/TRBV12-4	TRBJ1-2	ANSSPDYGYT
TRBV6-1	TRBJ2-7	ASSERVGGGWPYEQY
TRBV6-2/TRBV6-3	TRBJ1-3	ASSYSTGQFYSGNTIY
TRBV5-1	TRBJ1-2	ASRVGVDGSYGYT
TRBV6-5	TRBJ2-7	ASSYYGTEGGEQY
TRBV11-1	TRBJ1-2	ASSNLVERKAGYGYT
TRBV20-1	TRBJ1-5	SAPAGNSNQPQH